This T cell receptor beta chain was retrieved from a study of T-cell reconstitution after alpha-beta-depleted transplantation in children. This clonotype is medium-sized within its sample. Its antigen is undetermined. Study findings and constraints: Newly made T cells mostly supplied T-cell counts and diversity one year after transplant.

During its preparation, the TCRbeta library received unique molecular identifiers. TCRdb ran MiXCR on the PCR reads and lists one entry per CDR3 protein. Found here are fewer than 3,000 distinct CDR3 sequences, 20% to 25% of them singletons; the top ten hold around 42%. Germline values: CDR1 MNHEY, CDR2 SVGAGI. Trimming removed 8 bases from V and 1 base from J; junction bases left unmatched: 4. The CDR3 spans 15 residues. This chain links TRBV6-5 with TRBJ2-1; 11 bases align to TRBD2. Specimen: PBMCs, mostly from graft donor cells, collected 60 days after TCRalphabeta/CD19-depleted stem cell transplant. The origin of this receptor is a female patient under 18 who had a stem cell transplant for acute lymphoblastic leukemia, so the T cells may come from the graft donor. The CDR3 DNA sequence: TGTGCCAGCGGCGGACTAGCGGGTTCCTACAATGAGCAGTTCTTC. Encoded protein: CASGGLAGSYNEQFF.